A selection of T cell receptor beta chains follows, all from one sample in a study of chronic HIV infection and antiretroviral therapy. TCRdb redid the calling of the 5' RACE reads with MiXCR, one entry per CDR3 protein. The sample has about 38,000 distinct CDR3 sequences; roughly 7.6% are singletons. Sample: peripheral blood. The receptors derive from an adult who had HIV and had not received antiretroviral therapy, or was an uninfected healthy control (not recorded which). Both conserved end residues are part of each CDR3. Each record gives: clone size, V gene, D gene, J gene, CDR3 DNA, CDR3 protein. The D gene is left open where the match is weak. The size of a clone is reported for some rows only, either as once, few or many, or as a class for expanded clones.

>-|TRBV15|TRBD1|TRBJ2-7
TGTGCCACCAGCAGAGATCGGGACAGGCAGTACTTC
CATSRDRDRQYF
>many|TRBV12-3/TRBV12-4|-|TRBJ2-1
TGTGCCAGCAGCAACTCATTAGCACCCCATTACAATGAGCAGTTCTTC
CASSNSLAPHYNEQFF
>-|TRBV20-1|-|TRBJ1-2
TGCAGTGCTAGCCCCACGGGGCAGGGAGGCTACACCTTC
CSASPTGQGGYTF
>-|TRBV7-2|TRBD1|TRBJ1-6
TGTGCCAGCAGCTTAGTCGGGACAGGGGTTTCACCCCTCCACTTT
CASSLVGTGVSPLHF
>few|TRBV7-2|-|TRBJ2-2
TGTGCCAGCAGCTTAGCAGGGATCGACGGGGAGCTGTTTTTT
CASSLAGIDGELFF
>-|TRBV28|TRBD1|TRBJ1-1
TGTGCCAGCAGGGCCGGGAGGGGGCCTAACACTGAAGCTTTCTTT
CASRAGRGPNTEAFF
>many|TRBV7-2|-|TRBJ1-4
TGTGCCAGCAGCGCCGACAGACCTCTTACAACTAATGAAAAACTGTTTTTT
CASSADRPLTTNEKLFF
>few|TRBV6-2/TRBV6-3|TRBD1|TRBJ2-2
TGTGCCAGCAGTTACCGACAGGGTGGAACCGGGGAGCTGTTTTTT
CASSYRQGGTGELFF
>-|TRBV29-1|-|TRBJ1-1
TGCAGCGTCGCGCGTGAGGGATATGCCACTGAAGCTTTCTTT
CSVAREGYATEAFF
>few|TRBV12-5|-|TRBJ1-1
TGTGCTAGTGGCCAAGCTTTCTTT
CASGQAFF
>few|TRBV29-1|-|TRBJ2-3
TGCAGCGAGCATGGACGCACTAGCACAGATACGCAGTATTTT
CSEHGRTSTDTQYF
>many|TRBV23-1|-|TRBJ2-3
TGCGCCAGCAGTCAATATAAGAGGGGGGTGAGACCAGATACGCAGTATTTT
CASSQYKRGVRPDTQYF
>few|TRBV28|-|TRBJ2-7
TGTGCCAGCAGTCATAGCTCCTACGAGCAGTACTTC
CASSHSSYEQYF
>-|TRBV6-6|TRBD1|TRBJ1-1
TGTGCCAGCAGGACAGGGGTGGGGAACACTGAAGCTTTCTTT
CASRTGVGNTEAFF
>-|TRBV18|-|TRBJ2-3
TGTGCCAGCTCGCGCGGCCGGGAAGATACGCAGTATTTT
CASSRGREDTQYF
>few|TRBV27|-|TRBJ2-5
TGTGCCAGCAGTCGGGTCGGGCAAGAGACCCAGTACTTC
CASSRVGQETQYF
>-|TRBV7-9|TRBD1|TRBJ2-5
TGTGCCAGCAGCATGACAGGGTACGAGACCCAGTACTTC
CASSMTGYETQYF
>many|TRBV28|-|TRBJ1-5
TGTGCCAGCAGTTTACGCATGAGGCCCCAGCATTTT
CASSLRMRPQHF
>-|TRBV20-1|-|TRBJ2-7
TGCACCTTGGGCGGGGACCTTTACGAGCAGTACTTC
CTLGGDLYEQYF
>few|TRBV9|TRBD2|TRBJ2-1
TGTGCCAGCAGCGTAAGTCTAGCGGTGCGGCCCGAGCAGTTCTTC
CASSVSLAVRPEQFF
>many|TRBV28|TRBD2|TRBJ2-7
TGTGCCAGCAGGGCGGGGGGACTCTACGAGCAGTACTTC
CASRAGGLYEQYF
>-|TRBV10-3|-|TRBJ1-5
TGTGCCATCAGTGAGACAGAGCATCAGCCCCAGCATTTT
CAISETEHQPQHF
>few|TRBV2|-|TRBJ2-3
TGTGCCGGCGGACCCACCTACACAGATACGCAGTATTTT
CAGGPTYTDTQYF
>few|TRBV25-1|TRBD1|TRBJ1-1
TGTGCCAGCATGGGACAGTGGGGCACTGAAGCTTTCTTT
CASMGQWGTEAFF
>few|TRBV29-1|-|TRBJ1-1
TGCAGCGTTGAAGACAGGGTAAGGGCTTTCTTT
CSVEDRVRAFF
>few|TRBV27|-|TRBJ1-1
TGTGCCAGCAGTTTAAGAACAGCCTATGAAGCTTTCTTT
CASSLRTAYEAFF
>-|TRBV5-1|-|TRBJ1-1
TGCGCCAGCAGCTTGACGGCTTTGGGGCCTGAAGCTTTCTTT
CASSLTALGPEAFF
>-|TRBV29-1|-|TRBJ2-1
TGCAGCGTTGAAGCCACAGGGCCGTACGGGAGCTCCTACAATGAGCAGTTCTTC
CSVEATGPYGSSYNEQFF
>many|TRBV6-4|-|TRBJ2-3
TGTGCCAGCAGTGAAGGAGGCGCAACAGATACGCAGTATTTT
CASSEGGATDTQYF
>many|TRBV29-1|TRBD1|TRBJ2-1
TGCAGCACTTACTTGGACAGGGGGGCTGAGCAGTTCTTC
CSTYLDRGAEQFF
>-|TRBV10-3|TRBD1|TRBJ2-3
TGTGCCATCAGTTCAGGGGGCTGGACAGATACGCAGTATTTT
CAISSGGWTDTQYF
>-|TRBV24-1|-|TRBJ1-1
TGTGCCACCAGTGATCGGGCGAGCACTGAAGCTTTCTTT
CATSDRASTEAFF
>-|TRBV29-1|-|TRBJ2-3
TGCAGCGTTGAAGTCGGGGGAGCAGGAGATACGCAGTATTTT
CSVEVGGAGDTQYF
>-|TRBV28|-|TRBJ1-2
TGTGCCAGCAGTTTATCGGGAGGGGCCTATGGCTACACCTTC
CASSLSGGAYGYTF
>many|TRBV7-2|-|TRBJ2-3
TGTGCCAGCAGCCCCGGCGGGGGCCCCACAGATACGCAGTATTTT
CASSPGGGPTDTQYF
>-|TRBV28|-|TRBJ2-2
TGTGCCAGCAGGGGATCCGGGGAGCTGTTTTTT
CASRGSGELFF
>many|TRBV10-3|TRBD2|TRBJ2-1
TGTGCCATCAGTAGGACGGGGAGGGATGAGCAGTTCTTC
CAISRTGRDEQFF
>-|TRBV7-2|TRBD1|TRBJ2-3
TGTGCCAGCAGCTTAGAATCGACAGGGAGCACAGATACGCAGTATTTT
CASSLESTGSTDTQYF
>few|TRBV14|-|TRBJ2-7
TGTGCCAGCAGCCAAGATCATGACGAGCAGTACTTC
CASSQDHDEQYF
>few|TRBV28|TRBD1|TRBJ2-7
TGTGCCAGCAGTTTATATGTCAGGGGGTCCGAGCAGTACTTC
CASSLYVRGSEQYF
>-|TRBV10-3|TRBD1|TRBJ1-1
TGTGCCATCAGTGCAGGGGACAGGGGGAACACTGAAGCTTTCTTT
CAISAGDRGNTEAFF
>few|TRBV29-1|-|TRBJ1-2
TGCAGCGTTCGATCGGGACGGACTAACTATGGCTACACCTTC
CSVRSGRTNYGYTF
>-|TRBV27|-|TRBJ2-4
TGTGCCAGCAGTTTCGTAGGAACGGGCAAAAACATTCAGTACTTC
CASSFVGTGKNIQYF
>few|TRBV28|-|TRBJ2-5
TGTGCCAGTTCGGCTAGCCGAGAGACCCAGTACTTC
CASSASRETQYF
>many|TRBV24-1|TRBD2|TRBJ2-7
TGTGCCACCAGTGAGGGCGGGAGAAAGAACACCGAGCAGTACTTC
CATSEGGRKNTEQYF
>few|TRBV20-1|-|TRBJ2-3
TGCAGTGCTAGGACCGGGAGCTTCGATACGCAGTATTTT
CSARTGSFDTQYF
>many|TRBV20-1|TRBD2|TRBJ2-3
TGCAGCCCCAGGGCGGGAGGGAAAGGAGGCACAGATACGCAGTATTTT
CSPRAGGKGGTDTQYF
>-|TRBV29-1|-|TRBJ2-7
TGCAGCGTTGCCGACGGAAACGCCTACGAGCAGTACTTC
CSVADGNAYEQYF
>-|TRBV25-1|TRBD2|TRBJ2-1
TGTGCCAGCAGTGCACTAGCGGGAGGGTACAATGAGCAGTTCTTC
CASSALAGGYNEQFF
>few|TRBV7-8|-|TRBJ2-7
TGTGCCAGCAGCTTAGGCAGGGGGGTCTACGAGCAGTACTTC
CASSLGRGVYEQYF
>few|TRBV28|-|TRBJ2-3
TGTGCCAGCAGTCCCGCGGGGGCGAGCACAGATACGCAGTATTTT
CASSPAGASTDTQYF
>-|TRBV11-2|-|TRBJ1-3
TGTGCCAGCAGCGAAGGTCCAGTTACATCTGGAAACACCATATATTTT
CASSEGPVTSGNTIYF
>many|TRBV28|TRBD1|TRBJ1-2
TGTGCCAGCACCTTAGGGCGGACAGGACAGGGCTACACCTTC
CASTLGRTGQGYTF
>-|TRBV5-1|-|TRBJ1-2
TGCGCCAGCAGCCTACAGGGCGCGATGGACTATGGCTACACCTTC
CASSLQGAMDYGYTF
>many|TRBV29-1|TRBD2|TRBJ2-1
TGCAGCGTTGAAACTGGTAGCGGGAGAGCGCACCTTGGTGAGCAGTTCTTC
CSVETGSGRAHLGEQFF
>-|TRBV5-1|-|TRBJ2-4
TGCGCCAGCAGCTTGGGAGGATTGGGCAAAAACATTCAGTACTTC
CASSLGGLGKNIQYF
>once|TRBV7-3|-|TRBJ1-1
TGTGCCAGCAGCTTAAGCAGGGAATCTGAAGCTTTCTTT
CASSLSRESEAFF
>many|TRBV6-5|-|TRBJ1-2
TGTGCCAGCACCTACCTGCCCGGGGCTAACTATGGCTACACCTTC
CASTYLPGANYGYTF
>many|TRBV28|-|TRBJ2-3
TGTGCCAGCAGTTTGTCAGGGGTCACAGATACGCAGTATTTT
CASSLSGVTDTQYF
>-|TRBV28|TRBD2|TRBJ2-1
TGTGCCAGCAGTTTTAGCGGGACCTACCAGTTCTTC
CASSFSGTYQFF